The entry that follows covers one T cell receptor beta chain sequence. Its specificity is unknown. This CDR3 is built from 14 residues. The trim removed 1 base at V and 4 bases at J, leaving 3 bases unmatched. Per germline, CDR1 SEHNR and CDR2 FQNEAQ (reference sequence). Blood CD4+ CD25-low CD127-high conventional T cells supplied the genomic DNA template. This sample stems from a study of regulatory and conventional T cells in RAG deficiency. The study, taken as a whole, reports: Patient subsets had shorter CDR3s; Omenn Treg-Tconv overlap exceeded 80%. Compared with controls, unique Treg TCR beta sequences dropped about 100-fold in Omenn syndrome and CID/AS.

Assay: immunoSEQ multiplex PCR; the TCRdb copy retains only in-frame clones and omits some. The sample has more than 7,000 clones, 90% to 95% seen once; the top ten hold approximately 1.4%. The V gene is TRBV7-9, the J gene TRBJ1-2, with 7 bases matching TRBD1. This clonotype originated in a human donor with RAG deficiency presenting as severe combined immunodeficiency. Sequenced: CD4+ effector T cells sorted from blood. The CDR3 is CASSLVAGGYGYTF. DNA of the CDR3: TGTGCCAGCAGCTTAGTGGCAGGGGGCTATGGCTACACCTTC. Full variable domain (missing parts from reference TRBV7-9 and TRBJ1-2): DTGVSQNPRHKITKRGQNVTFRCDPISEHNRLYWYRQTLGQGPEFLTYFQNEAQLEKSRLLSDRFSAERPKGSFSTLEIQRTEQGDSAMYLCASSLVAGGYGYTFGSGTRLTVV.